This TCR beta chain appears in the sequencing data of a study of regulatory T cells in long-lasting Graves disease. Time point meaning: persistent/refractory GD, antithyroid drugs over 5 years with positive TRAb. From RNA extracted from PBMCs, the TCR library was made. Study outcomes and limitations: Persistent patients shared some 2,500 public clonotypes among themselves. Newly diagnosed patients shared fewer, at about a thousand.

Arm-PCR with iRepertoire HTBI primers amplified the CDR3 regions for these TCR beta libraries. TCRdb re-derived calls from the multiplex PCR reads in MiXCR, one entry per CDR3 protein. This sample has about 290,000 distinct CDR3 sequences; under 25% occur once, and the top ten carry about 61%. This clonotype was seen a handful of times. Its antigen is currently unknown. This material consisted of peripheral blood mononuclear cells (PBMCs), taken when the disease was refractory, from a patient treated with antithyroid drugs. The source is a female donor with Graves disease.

The CDR3 sequence: CASIRRLKETQYF. The CDR3 bases are TGTGCCAGCATCCGACGGCTTAAAGAGACCCAGTACTTC. The chain couples TRBV6-1 to TRBJ2-5; D is unclear. The V end was cut by 7 bases, the J end by 3 bases, with 12 bases between. Looked up from germline, CDR1 is MNHNS and CDR2 is SASEGT. The CDR3 consists of 13 residues.